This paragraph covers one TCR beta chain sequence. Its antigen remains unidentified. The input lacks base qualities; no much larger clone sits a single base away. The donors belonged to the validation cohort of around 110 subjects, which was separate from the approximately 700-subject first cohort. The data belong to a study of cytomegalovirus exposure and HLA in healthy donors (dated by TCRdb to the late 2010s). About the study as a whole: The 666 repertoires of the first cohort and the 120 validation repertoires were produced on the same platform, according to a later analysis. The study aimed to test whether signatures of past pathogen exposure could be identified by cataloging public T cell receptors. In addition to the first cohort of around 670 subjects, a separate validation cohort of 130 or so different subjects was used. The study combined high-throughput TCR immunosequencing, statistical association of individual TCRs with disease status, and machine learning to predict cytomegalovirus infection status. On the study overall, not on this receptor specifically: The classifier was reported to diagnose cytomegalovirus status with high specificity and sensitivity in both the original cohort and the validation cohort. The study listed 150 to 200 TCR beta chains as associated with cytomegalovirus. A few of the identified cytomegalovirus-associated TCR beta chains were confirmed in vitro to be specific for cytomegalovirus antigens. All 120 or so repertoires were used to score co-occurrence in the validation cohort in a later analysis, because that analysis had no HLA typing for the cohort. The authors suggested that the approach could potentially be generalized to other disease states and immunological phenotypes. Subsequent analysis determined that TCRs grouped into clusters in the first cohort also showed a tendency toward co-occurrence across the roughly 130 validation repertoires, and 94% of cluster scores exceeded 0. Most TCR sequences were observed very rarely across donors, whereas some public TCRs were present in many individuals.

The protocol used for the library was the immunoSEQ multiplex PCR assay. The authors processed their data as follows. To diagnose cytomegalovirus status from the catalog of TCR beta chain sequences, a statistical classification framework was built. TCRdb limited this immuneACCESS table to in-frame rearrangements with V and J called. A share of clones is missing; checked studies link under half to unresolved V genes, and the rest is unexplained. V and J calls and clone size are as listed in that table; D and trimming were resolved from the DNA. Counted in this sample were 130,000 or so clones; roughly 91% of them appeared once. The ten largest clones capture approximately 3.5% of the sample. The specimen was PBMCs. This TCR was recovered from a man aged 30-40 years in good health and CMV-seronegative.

The DNA sequence is given as TGTGCCAGCTCACCGCTAACATTGAGGGGGCTGTTTCGGGTTTCACCCCTCCACTTT. It translates to CASSPLTLRGLFRVSPLHF. The receptor chain draws on TRBV18 and TRBJ1-6; 7 of the junction bases match TRBD1. Trimming accounts for 3 bases at V and 9 bases at J, while the number of junction bases matched to no gene is 20. CDR1 KGHSH and CDR2 LQKENI are derived from the germline V gene. The cysteine opens and the phenylalanine closes a CDR3 of 19 amino acids. The retained sequence is limited to the CDR3, 57 bases, with the frame set at the first base.